The next 21 T cell receptor beta chains were all read from a single sample in a study of T-cell memory formation after mild COVID-19. TCRdb re-derived calls from the 5' RACE reads in MiXCR, one entry per CDR3 protein. The repertoire holds tens of thousands of distinct CDR3 sequences, with over 15% as singletons. Sequencing was done on a sample of PBMCs or a T cell subset sorted from them (not recorded which). Receptors originate from an adult woman who had mild COVID-19 (a few samples of this study predate the infection). Cell type and time point are not known.

This clonotype has a handful of counts. An end of the junction does not agree with germline; a read error may underlie this. J is TRBJ1-1 and V is TRBV2; TRBD1 might be the D (5 bases). The CDR3 length is 14 residues. The germline CDR1 and CDR2 sequences are SNHLY and FYNNEI. CDR3 sequence reads: CASRIFAGNIEAFF. The CDR3 region has the DNA TGTGCCAGCAGGATCTTCGCAGGGAACATTGAAGCTTTCTTT. The variable domain in full, with the rest retrieved from reference TRBV2 and TRBJ1-1, is EPEVTQTPSHQVTQMGQEVILRCVPISNHLYFYWYRQILGQKVEFLVSFYNNEISEKSEIFDDQFSVERPDGSNFTLKIRSTKLEDSAMYFCASRIFAGNIEAFFGQGTRLTVV.

J is TRBJ2-1 and V is TRBV12-3 or TRBV12-4, with D unresolved. Trimming shortened V by 5 bases and J by 7 bases, and 18 bases separated the two germline ends. This CDR3 is built from 15 residues. The CDR3 loop is CASSRDYGEPNEQFF. In DNA, the CDR3 is TGTGCCAGCAGTCGAGATTACGGAGAGCCGAATGAGCAGTTCTTC.

The chain recombines TRBV7-9 with TRBJ2-2; 11 bases match TRBD1. The CDR3 covers 15 residues. Germline CDR1 SEHNR, CDR2 FQNEAQ (reference sequence). The V gene end was trimmed by 4 bases and the J gene end by 3 bases; junction bases not matched to a gene: 1. The CDR3 nucleotides are TGTGCCAGCAGCTGGACAGGGGGCTACACCGGGGAGCTGTTTTTT. Its translation is CASSWTGGYTGELFF.

This clonotype showed up many times. The V gene is TRBV7-8, the J gene TRBJ2-1; 14 bases agree with TRBD2. Germline V gives CDR1 SGHVS, CDR2 FQNEAQ. V was clipped by 8 bases and J by 5 bases; unmatched bases: 5. The CDR3 is made up of 15 amino acids. This CDR3 is CASSEGLAGDNEQFF. Written as DNA, the CDR3 is TGTGCCAGCTCAGAGGGACTAGCGGGGGACAATGAGCAGTTCTTC.

This clonotype was seen a handful of times. This chain connects TRBV12-3 or TRBV12-4 to TRBJ1-1; D gene unclear. Trimming shortened V by 1 base and J by 1 base, and 7 bases separated the two germline ends. The CDR3 totals 14 residues. CDR3 residues: CASSLGAGNTEAFF. The DNA of the CDR3 is TGTGCCAGCAGTTTAGGTGCCGGGAACACTGAAGCTTTCTTT.

This clonotype was seen a handful of times. The J gene is TRBJ1-5, the V gene TRBV18; a weak D match, TRBD1 (5 bases). Germline V gene sequence: CDR1 KGHSH, CDR2 LQKENI. The CDR3 runs 13 residues. Trimming cost V 0 bases and J 7 bases, with 7 bases left between them. The CDR3 region has the DNA TGTGCCAGCTCACCACCAGGGGACCAGCCCCAGCATTTT. Protein sequence: CASSPPGDQPQHF. The full variable domain, completed using reference TRBV18 and TRBJ1-5, is NAGVMQNPRHLVRRRGQEARLRCSPMKGHSHVYWYRQLPEEGLKFMVYLQKENIIDESGMPKERFSAEFPKEGPSILRIQQVVRGDSAAYFCASSPPGDQPQHFGDGTRLSIL.

The gene calls are TRBV5-1 and TRBJ2-5, with TRBD1 matching over 9 bases. V shed 0 bases and J 1 base; nucleotides not matched to a gene: 1. Germline values: CDR1 SGHRS, CDR2 YFSETQ. The CDR3 has 15 residues. The CDR3 loop reads CASSLDRGPQETQYF. The CDR3 coding sequence is TGCGCCAGCAGCTTGGACAGGGGGCCCCAAGAGACCCAGTACTTC.

The sample holds a few counts of this clonotype. This chain uses TRBV7-9 with TRBJ1-1; D might be TRBD1 (5 bases). Trimming stripped 0 bases from V and 3 bases from J, with 11 bases between. The length of the CDR3 is 15 residues. CDR1 and CDR2 from the germline V gene are SEHNR and FQNEAQ (reference sequence). CDR3 bases: TGTGCCAGCAGCTTAGCCCCGACAGCCTACACTGAAGCTTTCTTT. It specifies CASSLAPTAYTEAFF.

Many counts were recorded for this clonotype. V and J are TRBV29-1 and TRBJ2-3, with unresolved D. There are 14 residues in the CDR3. Germline V gene data show CDR1 as SQVTM and CDR2 as ANQGSEA. The ends were cut back, 6 bases at V and 2 bases at J, with 15 bases in the middle. The CDR3 coding sequence is TGCAGCGTCGTCCAGGAAGGAATCACAGATACGCAGTATTTT. Translated, it gives CSVVQEGITDTQYF.

This rearrangement joins TRBV21-1 to TRBJ1-2; the table gives TRBD1 as D, unverified against the DNA. TRBV21-1 corresponds to a pseudogene. The CDR3 is made up of 18 amino acids. The CDR3 DNA follows: TGTGCCAGCAGACACCCCTGGGTGCGGGACAGGGAATCGTCGGGCTACACCTTC. Translating gives CASRHPWVRDRESSGYTF.

In its sample, this clonotype was seen a few times. The chain combines TRBV20-1 with TRBJ1-1; TRBD1 matches 7 bases. The trim removed 0 bases at V and 0 bases at J, leaving 4 bases unmatched. Germline-derived CDR1 and CDR2 are DFQATT and SNEGSKA (reference sequence). The CDR3 covers 15 residues. The CDR3 DNA reads TGCAGTGCTAGAGAAGGAGGGGGCATGAACACTGAAGCTTTCTTT. This sequence encodes CSAREGGGMNTEAFF.

This clonotype was found many times. The J gene is TRBJ2-5, the V gene TRBV4-1; the match to TRBD1 covers 8 bases. Looked up from germline, CDR1 is MGHRA and CDR2 is YSYEKL. This CDR3 is 16 amino acids long. Germline trimming cut 3 bases from V and 1 base from J; bases unmatched to any gene: 7. The CDR3 protein is CASSHPPDRAQETQYF. The CDR3 region has the DNA TGCGCCAGCAGCCACCCTCCGGACAGGGCCCAAGAGACCCAGTACTTC.

This chain connects TRBV5-1 to TRBJ2-7, with D perhaps matching TRBD1 (5 bases). The CDR3 has 14 amino acids. CDR1 and CDR2 (germline): SGHRS, YFSETQ. Trimming pared 0 bases from V and 7 bases from J, leaving 14 bases between. CDR3 region: CASSLGDSSSEQYF. CDR3 nucleotide sequence: TGCGCCAGCAGCTTGGGCGACAGTTCGAGTGAGCAGTACTTC.

This CDR3 reads CSARDLAGGAYNEQFF. The CDR3, as DNA: TGCAGTGCTAGAGACCTAGCGGGAGGAGCCTACAATGAGCAGTTCTTC. The rearrangement links TRBV20-1 to TRBJ2-1; the match to TRBD2 covers 11 bases. The CDR3 length is 16 residues. The V gene end was trimmed by 0 bases and the J gene end by 2 bases; junction bases not matched to a gene: 3. Germline V lookup: CDR1 DFQATT, CDR2 SNEGSKA (reference sequence).

This clonotype has only a few counts. The V call is TRBV25-1, the J call TRBJ1-6; 9 bases are shared with TRBD1. Trimming took 6 bases from V and 9 from J; bases not matched to a gene: 6. This CDR3 has 14 amino acids. Looked up from germline, CDR1 is MGHDK and CDR2 is SYGVNS. CDR3 DNA: TGTGCCAGCAGGGAGACAGGGGGTGGTTCACCCCTCCACTTT. It specifies CASRETGGGSPLHF.

The chain couples TRBV4-2 to TRBJ2-1; D is perhaps TRBD2 (5 bases). Trimming stripped 2 bases from V and 6 bases from J, with 8 bases between. Germline CDR1 and CDR2: LGHNA and YNFKEQ. The CDR3 has 13 residues. The CDR3 DNA is TGTGCCAGCAGCCAATTAGAGGGCAATGAGCAGTTCTTC. Protein sequence: CASSQLEGNEQFF.

As DNA, the CDR3 is TGTGCCAGCAGGTACTACTACGAGCAGTACTTC. It encodes CASRYYYEQYF. The chain links TRBV12-3 or TRBV12-4 to TRBJ2-7, with unresolved D. CDR3 length: 11 residues. V gave up 6 bases and J gave up 3 bases, with 6 bases separating them.

CDR3 protein: CATSRDLGGASGYTF. CDR3 coding DNA: TGTGCCACCAGCAGAGATCTAGGGGGCGCTTCTGGCTACACCTTC. The chain links TRBV15 to TRBJ1-2, with 7 bases aligning to TRBD1. The V gene's germline CDR1 is LNHNV and CDR2 YYDKDF (reference sequence). Trimming cost V 0 bases and J 7 bases; bases outside gene matches: 8. The CDR3 is 15 amino acids.

V is TRBV28 and J is TRBJ1-4, with 7 positions matching TRBD1. Looked up from germline, CDR1 is MDHEN and CDR2 is SYDVKM. After removal of 4 bases from V and 5 bases from J, the junction contained 10 bases not matched to a gene. CDR3 length equals 16 residues. CDR3 bases: TGTGCCAGCAGTTCGACCTACAGGGGACCGAATGAAAAACTGTTTTTT. Translated: CASSSTYRGPNEKLFF.

By proportion, this clonotype is medium-sized (0.01 to 0.1%). The rearrangement links TRBV7-2 to TRBJ2-1, with a tentative D call TRBD1 (6 bases). Germline V CDR1 and CDR2: SGHTA, FQGNSA. The V gene lost 6 bases and the J gene lost 8 bases, with 20 bases spanning the gap. This CDR3 spans 15 amino acids. The CDR3 region is CASRDIGTFGDEQFF. In DNA form, the CDR3 reads TGTGCCAGCAGAGATATCGGGACATTCGGCGATGAGCAGTTCTTC.

In this sample, this clonotype is medium-sized (0.01 to 0.1%). V and J are TRBV19 and TRBJ2-3, with TRBD2 as a possible D gene (5 bases). Germline CDR1 LNHDA, CDR2 SQIVND (reference sequence). The CDR3 has 16 residues. The V and J ends lost 9 bases and 2 bases respectively, with 21 bases between them. The CDR3 DNA reads as TGTGCCAGCAGTTCGTTGAGGGAGTACCCCACAGATACGCAGTATTTT. Translation gives CASSSLREYPTDTQYF.